These 2 T cell receptor beta chains were all obtained from the same sample, sequenced in a study of T cells in Graves' hyperthyroidism and ophthalmopathy. The source material, RNA transcripts, was used to amplify TCR beta CDR3 regions. An initial round of RT-PCR targeting the TCR CDR3 relied on the HTBI primer set. From the multiplex PCR reads, TCRdb called clonotypes with MiXCR, one entry per CDR3 protein. The profile shows 600,000 to 700,000 distinct CDR3 sequences, 14% to 15% of them singletons. Sequenced material: blood. The receptors were sampled from a middle-aged woman with Graves' ophthalmopathy.

The rearrangement uses TRBV19 and TRBJ2-4, with D perhaps being TRBD1 or TRBD2 (5 bases each). V gave up 5 bases and J gave up 0 bases, with 11 bases separating them. From germline, CDR1 is LNHDA and CDR2 SQIVND (reference sequence). This CDR3 is built from 15 residues. The CDR3: CASSGTGTAKNIQYF. In DNA form, the CDR3 reads TGTGCCAGTAGTGGAACTGGGACAGCCAAAAACATTCAGTACTTC.

Many counts were recorded for this clonotype. The chain carries TRBV12-3 or TRBV12-4 and TRBJ2-2, with 7 bases that match TRBD1. The CDR3 totals 14 residues. V gave up 4 bases and J gave up 4 bases; unmatched junction bases: 3. This chain's CDR3 is CASSYRGGTGELFF. The CDR3 DNA follows: TGTGCCAGCAGTTACAGGGGCGGCACCGGGGAGCTGTTTTTT.